This passage covers 5 T cell receptor beta chains from one sample sequenced in a study of OX40 agonist ivuxolimab in advanced cancers. Sequenced by immunoSEQ multiplex PCR; TCRdb stores in-frame clones only, minus some. The sample lists 70,000 or so clones; around 85% were seen once. The starting material was CD4+ or CD8+ T cells sorted from blood, obtained in a trial of the OX40 agonist ivuxolimab. The source is an adult with an advanced solid tumor such as melanoma, head and neck, liver or kidney cancer.

The V call is TRBV9, the J call TRBJ1-1, with 8 positions matching TRBD1. V lost 4 bases to trimming and J lost 0 bases; unmatched junction nucleotides: 5. The CDR3 spans 15 residues. Germline CDR1 SGDLS, CDR2 YYNGEE. CDR3 amino acids: CASSLGQGMNTEAFF. In nucleotides, the CDR3 is TGTGCCAGCAGCTTAGGACAGGGCATGAACACTGAAGCTTTCTTT.

This chain connects TRBV18 to TRBJ2-2, with TRBD1 as a possible D gene (6 bases). Germline CDR1 reads KGHSH; CDR2 reads LQKENI. The CDR3 is 16 residues long. V was cut by 3 bases and J by 7 bases, with 18 bases left in between. The CDR3 here is CASSPTPAGEIGELFF. Written as DNA, the CDR3 is TGTGCCAGCTCACCCACCCCGGCAGGGGAGATCGGGGAGCTGTTTTTT.

The chain uses TRBV18 and TRBJ2-7; 8 bases are shared with TRBD1. The V segment lost 5 bases and the J segment 2 bases; nucleotides outside the gene matches: 8. This CDR3 comprises 15 residues. Germline-derived CDR1 and CDR2 are KGHSH and LQKENI. The CDR3 DNA reads as TGTGCCAGCTCATCGGGACAGGAGGGCACCTACGAGCAGTACTTC. Encoded protein: CASSSGQEGTYEQYF.

This clone was detected a few times. V usage is TRBV30 and J usage is TRBJ1-4; no definite D call. The CDR3 spans 12 residues. V was clipped by 2 bases and J by 6 bases, with 7 bases between them. The germline gives CDR1 GTSNPN, CDR2 SVGIG (reference sequence). CDR3: CAWSPRDEKLFF. CDR3 DNA sequence: TGTGCCTGGAGTCCGCGGGATGAAAAACTGTTTTTT. The full variable domain, its missing parts supplied by reference TRBV30 and TRBJ1-4, is SQTIHQWPATLVQPVGSPLSLECTVEGTSNPNLYWYRQAAGRGLQLLFYSVGIGQISSEVPQNLSASRPQDRQFILSSKKLLLSDSGFYLCAWSPRDEKLFFGSGTQLSVL.

The rearrangement links TRBV30 to TRBJ1-1; D may be TRBD1 (6 bases). This CDR3 region has 15 residues. Germline V gives CDR1 GTSNPN, CDR2 SVGIG (reference sequence). V lost 1 base to trimming and J lost 1 base, with 13 bases between them. DNA of the CDR3: TGTGCCTGGAGTGGGTTGGGACATGAGAACACTGAAGCTTTCTTT. Its translation: CAWSGLGHENTEAFF.